The present entry profiles one T cell receptor (beta chain) with its context. Primers: 60 Vbeta forward and 13 Jbeta reverse. Repertoires were generated with immunoSEQ multiplex PCR, while TCRdb's copy carries only in-frame clones and drops some. The sample records 73,000 or so clones, just over 75% being singletons. This sample stems from a study of cytomegalovirus exposure and HLA in healthy donors. The CDR3 has 13 residues. Germline values: CDR1 MDHEN, CDR2 SYDVKM. Trimming pared 5 bases from V and 4 bases from J, leaving 10 bases between. The chain has TRBV28 and TRBJ2-3; perhaps TRBD2 as D (6 bases). The clonotype was recovered from a man in his forties or fifties in good health and CMV-seronegative. The specimen sequenced was PBMCs. CDR3 DNA: TGTGCCAGCAGTGTGGGGGAGGCAGATACGCAGTATTTT. This translates into CASSVGEADTQYF.